The source of this T cell receptor (beta chain) is a study of blood T cell repertoires in COVID-19. Study in general: The United States, Italy and Spain provided the acute and convalescent COVID-19 samples. Sample material is recorded as cDNA or gDNA derived from T cells, B-cell-depleted T cells, or PBMCs.

Study processing details: It was from reference gene primer amplification that nucleated cell counts were estimated. The protocol was immunoSEQ multiplex PCR, while the TCRdb copy is restricted to in-frame clones and leaves out a portion. The DNA gave D and trimming, while V, J and clone size come from that table. This sample has roughly 28,000 clones; roughly 87% occur once, and the top ten carry over 40%. Looked up from germline, CDR1 is SGHAT and CDR2 is FQNNGV. V was shortened by 3 bases and J by 6 bases, with 15 bases between the two germline ends. The CDR3 has 15 amino acids. The sequenced sample consisted of peripheral blood. The chain joins TRBV11-2 to TRBJ2-1; D perhaps matches TRBD1 (6 bases). This sequence was found in a human donor with acute or convalescent COVID-19. The donor label of this sample is uncertain. CDR3 in amino acids: CASSFGSAGVNEQFF. The CDR3 nucleotides read TGTGCCAGCAGCTTTGGGTCAGCAGGGGTCAATGAGCAGTTCTTC.